These T cell receptor beta chains were read from a single sample in a study of T cell responses to AZD1222 COVID-19 vaccine. Data came from immunoSEQ multiplex PCR; TCRdb stores just in-frame clones and leaves some out. The table lists some 110,000 clones, just over 85% of them singletons, with about 16% in the top ten. The sequences come from peripheral blood, collected 28 days after the second AZD1222 dose. These receptors originate from an adult who received the AZD1222 COVID-19 vaccine. Both conserved end residues are part of each CDR3. Clone size, where shown, is once, few, many, or a class for clones that have expanded.

TRBJ2-7,TRBV28,.,CASSLRWRGSVEQYF
TRBJ1-2,TRBV2,once,CASSAGQLRGYTF
TRBJ1-1,TRBV4-1,.,CASSRTGWENEAFF
TRBJ1-1,TRBV18,.,CASSDTGYTEAFF
TRBJ2-3,TRBV18,.,CASSPLAGRSDTQYF
TRBJ1-1,TRBV3-1/TRBV3-2,.,CASSQADRANWRNTEAFF
TRBJ1-5,TRBV30,.,CAWSTTGNQPQHF
TRBJ1-1,TRBV2,.,CASSATMNTEAFF
TRBJ2-5,TRBV27,.,CASSLTYQETQYF
TRBJ2-3,TRBV5-8,.,CAQPGTLVATDTQYF
TRBJ1-1,TRBV10-3,.,CAISGGPEAFF
TRBJ2-4,TRBV19,.,CASSRTGTRIQYF
TRBJ2-7,TRBV9,few,CASSVEGSGNLRGQYF
TRBJ2-2,TRBV19,.,CASSIRAGRTGELFF
TRBJ1-1,TRBV5-8,.,CASSRTDRGAEAFF
TRBJ2-1,TRBV18,.,CASSLYGGDYNEQFF
TRBJ2-7,TRBV5-1,.,CASRINREQYF
TRBJ2-1,TRBV7-9,.,CASSPPTAYNEQFF
TRBJ1-2,TRBV19,.,CASISGTHRAYTF
TRBJ2-5,TRBV10-1,once,CASTVDRQETQYF
TRBJ1-2,TRBV7-3,once,CASSLNPGQGGGYTF
TRBJ1-5,TRBV27,.,CASSFTGGYSNQPQHF
TRBJ1-1,TRBV5-4,.,CASSLGAGMNTEAFF
TRBJ2-1,TRBV18,.,CASSPTSGGANEQFF
TRBJ1-1,TRBV7-9,once,CASSLAWQDHRGVNTEAFF
TRBJ2-2,TRBV10-3,.,CAITRSGANTGELFF
TRBJ2-7,TRBV6-6,.,CASNRGGSYEQYF
TRBJ1-1,TRBV3-1/TRBV3-2,once,CASSQDRRAFF
TRBJ1-6,TRBV27,.,CASSLMAPNNSPLHF
TRBJ1-1,TRBV6-5,.,CASSYSGGAVEAFF
TRBJ1-2,TRBV5-1,.,CASSSGPGDGYTF
TRBJ1-6,TRBV5-4,.,CASSLDRHNSPLHF
TRBJ2-2,TRBV9,.,CASSVEDWNAGELFF
TRBJ1-1,TRBV28,few,CASSFPLNTEAFF
TRBJ1-2,TRBV28,.,CASSTTGFYGYTF
TRBJ2-2,TRBV13,.,CASTSSGPRLRLGTGELFF
TRBJ1-1,TRBV27,.,CASRRSRGTEAFF
TRBJ1-1,TRBV7-2,.,CASNSNGGVGMNTEAFF
TRBJ1-1,TRBV5-1,.,CASSENPGAMNTEAFF
TRBJ2-7,TRBV30,.,CASALAGYEQYF
TRBJ1-5,TRBV11-2,.,CASSFAGWAIFSNQPQHF
TRBJ1-3,TRBV5-1,.,CASSPEGGNSGNTIYF
TRBJ2-3,TRBV5-1,.,CASHLTGGTDTQYF
TRBJ2-1,TRBV4-2,.,CASSQPRTGVLAGIEHEQFF
TRBJ1-5,TRBV19,.,CASRQDRPGQPQHF
TRBJ1-2,TRBV7-3,.,CASSLFYFNVRGLGGGYGYTF
TRBJ2-1,TRBV12-5,.,CASGLGRGLVNEQFF
TRBJ2-1,TRBV3-1/TRBV3-2,.,CASSQATGLEQFF